This record covers a single T cell receptor beta chain. Looked up from germline, CDR1 is MDHEN and CDR2 is SYDVKM. Trimming removed 3 bases at V and 7 bases at J, with 19 bases between. CDR3 length: 15 residues. This entry belongs to a study of blood T cell repertoires in COVID-19. Study in general: COVID-19 samples, acute and convalescent, were from the United States, Italy and Spain. Nucleic acid was either cDNA or gDNA, and it came from T cells, B-cell-depleted T cells, or PBMCs.

Original handling: Amplification with reference gene primers provided the estimates of nucleated cell counts. Here immunoSEQ multiplex PCR was the method, and the copy in TCRdb shows in-frame clones only, minus some. V and J calls and clone size come straight from that table; D and trimming were deduced from the DNA. In the table there are tens of thousands of clones, over 75% of which are singletons. This TCR came from a woman aged 55 to 70 with active COVID-19. The rearrangement uses TRBV28 and TRBJ2-7, with a weak D call TRBD1 (5 bases). Sample: peripheral blood. CDR3 amino acids: CASSLNQGWVGEQYF. The CDR3 DNA sequence: TGTGCCAGCAGTTTGAACCAGGGATGGGTCGGAGAGCAGTACTTC.